What follows describes a single T cell receptor beta chain. The data originate from a study of blood T cell repertoires in COVID-19. Study in general: Specimens from acute and convalescent COVID-19 originated in the United States, Italy and Spain.

As processed by the authors: Reference gene primer amplification yielded estimated nucleated cell counts. Only in-frame clones appear in the TCRdb table, and some are missing; sequencing was by immunoSEQ multiplex PCR. V, J and clone size were drawn from that table, and D and trimming were deduced from the DNA. The sample has around 47,000 clones; around 82% are singletons. The CDR3 has 15 amino acids. The germline CDR1 and CDR2 sequences are MDHEN and SYDVKM. V lost 1 base, J lost 7 bases, and 3 bases stayed unmatched. V usage is TRBV28 and J usage is TRBJ1-5; 11 nucleotides match TRBD1. Specimen: peripheral blood. This receptor was identified in a woman older than 75 with COVID-19, enrolled during active disease. The CDR3 nucleotides are TGTGCCAGCAGTTTATTTGGACAGGGGGCCCAGCCCCAGCATTTT. Protein product: CASSLFGQGAQPQHF.